Sequencing of this T cell receptor (beta chain) was carried out in a study of cytomegalovirus exposure and HLA in healthy donors. The study ran its PCR with 60 Vbeta and 13 Jbeta primers. The table came from immunoSEQ multiplex PCR; TCRdb's copy has only in-frame clones and leaves some out. Of fewer than 200,000 clones listed, roughly nine tenths are singletons. Notes on this clone: Antigen specificity is unknown.

Regarding the study as a whole: Within the data, a cluster of highly shared sequence variants was likely a sequencing artifact. V- and J-gene trimming of TCR beta was linked (in a later analysis) to a missense DCLRE1C variant. CMV serostatus was the sole immune exposure information available.

This CDR3 contains 15 residues. The ends lost 6 bases at V and 1 base at J; junction bases unmatched: 8. Looked up from germline, CDR1 is KGHSH and CDR2 is LQKENI. This receptor was taken from a girl in the first two years of life in good health and CMV-seronegative. Sequenced: PBMCs. The chain joins TRBV18 to TRBJ2-5; 7 bases match TRBD1. The CDR3 here is CASSDSGQTQETQYF. CDR3 nucleotide sequence: TGTGCCAGCTCGGACTCGGGACAGACCCAAGAGACCCAGTACTTC.